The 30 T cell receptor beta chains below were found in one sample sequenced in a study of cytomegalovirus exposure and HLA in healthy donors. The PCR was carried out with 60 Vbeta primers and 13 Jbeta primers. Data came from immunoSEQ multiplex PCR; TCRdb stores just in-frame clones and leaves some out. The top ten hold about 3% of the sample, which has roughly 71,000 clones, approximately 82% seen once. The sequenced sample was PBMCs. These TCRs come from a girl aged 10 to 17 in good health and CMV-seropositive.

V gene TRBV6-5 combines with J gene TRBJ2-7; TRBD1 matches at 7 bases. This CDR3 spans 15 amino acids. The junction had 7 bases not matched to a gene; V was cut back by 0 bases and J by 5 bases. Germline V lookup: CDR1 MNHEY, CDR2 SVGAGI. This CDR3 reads CASSYSLRDSHEQYF. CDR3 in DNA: TGTGCCAGCAGTTACTCGCTTAGGGACAGCCACGAGCAGTACTTC.

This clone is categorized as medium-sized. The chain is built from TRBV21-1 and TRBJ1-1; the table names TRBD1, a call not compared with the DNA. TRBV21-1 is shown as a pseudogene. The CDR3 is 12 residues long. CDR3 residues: CASSKGQAEAFF. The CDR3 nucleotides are TGTGCCAGCAGCAAAGGACAGGCTGAAGCTTTCTTT.

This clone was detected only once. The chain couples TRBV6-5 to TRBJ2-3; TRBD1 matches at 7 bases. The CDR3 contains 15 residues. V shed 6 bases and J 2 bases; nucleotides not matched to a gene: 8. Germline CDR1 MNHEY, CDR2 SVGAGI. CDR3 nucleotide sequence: TGTGCCAGCAGCATATCCGGGACAGTCACAGATACGCAGTATTTT. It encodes CASSISGTVTDTQYF.

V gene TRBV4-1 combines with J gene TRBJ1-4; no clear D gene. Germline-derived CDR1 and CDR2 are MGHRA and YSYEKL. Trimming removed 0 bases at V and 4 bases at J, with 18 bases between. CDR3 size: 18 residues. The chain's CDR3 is CASSQDSEGGFYNEKLFF. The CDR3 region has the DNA TGCGCCAGCAGCCAAGACTCTGAGGGCGGATTCTATAATGAAAAACTGTTTTTT.

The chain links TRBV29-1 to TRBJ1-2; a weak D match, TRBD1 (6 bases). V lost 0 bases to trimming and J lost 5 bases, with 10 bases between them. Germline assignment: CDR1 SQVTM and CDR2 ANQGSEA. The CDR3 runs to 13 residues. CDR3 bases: TGCAGCGTTGAAGAGGGGCAGGGGTATGGCTACACCTTC. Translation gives CSVEEGQGYGYTF.

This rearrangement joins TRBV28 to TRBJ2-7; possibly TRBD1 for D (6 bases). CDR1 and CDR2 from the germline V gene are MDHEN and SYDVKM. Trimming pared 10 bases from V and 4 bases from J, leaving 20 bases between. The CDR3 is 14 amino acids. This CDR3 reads CAINNRASWYEQYF. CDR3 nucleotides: TGTGCCATCAATAACAGGGCCTCCTGGTACGAGCAGTACTTC.

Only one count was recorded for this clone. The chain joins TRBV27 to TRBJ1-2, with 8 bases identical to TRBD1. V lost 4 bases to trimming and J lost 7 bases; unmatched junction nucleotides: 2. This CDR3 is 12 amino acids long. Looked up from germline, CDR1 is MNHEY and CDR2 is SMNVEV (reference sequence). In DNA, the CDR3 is TGTGCCAGCAGTTCCACAGGGGGTGGCTACACCTTC. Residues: CASSSTGGGYTF.

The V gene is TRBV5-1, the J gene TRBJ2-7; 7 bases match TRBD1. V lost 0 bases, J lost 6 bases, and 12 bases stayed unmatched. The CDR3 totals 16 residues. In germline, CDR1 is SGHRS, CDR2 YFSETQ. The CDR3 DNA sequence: TGCGCCAGCAGCTTGGTCTCGGGAAAGGGGGCCCTCGAGCAGTACTTC. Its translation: CASSLVSGKGALEQYF. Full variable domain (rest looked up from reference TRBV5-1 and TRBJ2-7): KAGVTQTPRYLIKTRGQQVTLSCSPISGHRSVSWYQQTPGQGLQFLFEYFSETQRNKGNFPGRFSGRQFSNSRSEMNVSTLELGDSALYLCASSLVSGKGALEQYFGPGTRLTVT.

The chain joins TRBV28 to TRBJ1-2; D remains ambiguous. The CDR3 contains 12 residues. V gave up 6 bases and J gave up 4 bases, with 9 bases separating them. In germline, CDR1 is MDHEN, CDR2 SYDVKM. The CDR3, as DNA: TGTGCCAGCAGCTACGGTTCCTATGGCTACACCTTC. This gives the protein CASSYGSYGYTF.

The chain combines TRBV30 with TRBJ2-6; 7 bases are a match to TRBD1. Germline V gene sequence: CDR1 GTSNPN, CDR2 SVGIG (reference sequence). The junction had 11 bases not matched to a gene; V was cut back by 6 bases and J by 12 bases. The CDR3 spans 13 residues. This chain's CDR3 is CACRDSPVGVLTF. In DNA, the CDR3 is TGTGCCTGCCGGGACAGCCCCGTTGGCGTCCTGACTTTC.

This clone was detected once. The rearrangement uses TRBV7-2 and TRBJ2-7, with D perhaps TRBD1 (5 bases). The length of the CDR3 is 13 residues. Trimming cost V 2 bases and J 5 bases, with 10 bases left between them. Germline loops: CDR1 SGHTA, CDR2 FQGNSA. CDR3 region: CASSLSKGHEQYF. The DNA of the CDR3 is TGTGCCAGCAGCTTAAGTAAGGGGCACGAGCAGTACTTC.

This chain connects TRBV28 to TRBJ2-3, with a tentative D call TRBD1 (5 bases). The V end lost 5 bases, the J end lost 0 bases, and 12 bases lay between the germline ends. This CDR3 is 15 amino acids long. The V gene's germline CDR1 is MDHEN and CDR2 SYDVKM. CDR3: CASSPQGLSTDTQYF. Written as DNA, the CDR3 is TGTGCCAGCAGTCCCCAGGGTCTCAGCACAGATACGCAGTATTTT.

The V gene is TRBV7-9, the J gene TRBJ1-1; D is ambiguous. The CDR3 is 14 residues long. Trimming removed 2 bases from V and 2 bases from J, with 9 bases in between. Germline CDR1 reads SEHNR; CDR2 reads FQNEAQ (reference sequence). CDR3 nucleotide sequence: TGTGCCAGCAGCTTAAATTTGGCAAACACTGAAGCTTTCTTT. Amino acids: CASSLNLANTEAFF.

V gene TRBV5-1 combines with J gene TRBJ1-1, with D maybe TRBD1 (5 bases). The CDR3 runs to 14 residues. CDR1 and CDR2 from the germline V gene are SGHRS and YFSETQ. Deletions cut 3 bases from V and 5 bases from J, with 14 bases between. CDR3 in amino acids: CASSYTPGGTEAFF. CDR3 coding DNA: TGCGCCAGCAGCTATACACCGGGGGGGACTGAAGCTTTCTTT.

CDR3 region: CASRGGWELFF. As DNA, the CDR3 is TGTGCCAGCAGAGGAGGGTGGGAACTGTTTTTT. The chain is built from TRBV28 and TRBJ1-4; D is ambiguous. The germline V and J ends were trimmed by 6 bases and 12 bases, with 11 bases remaining between them. Germline CDR1 MDHEN, CDR2 SYDVKM. CDR3 length: 11 residues.

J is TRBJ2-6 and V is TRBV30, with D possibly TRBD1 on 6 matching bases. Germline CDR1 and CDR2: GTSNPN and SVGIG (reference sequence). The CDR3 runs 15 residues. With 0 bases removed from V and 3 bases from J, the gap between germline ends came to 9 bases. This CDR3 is CAWSVGGFGANVLTF. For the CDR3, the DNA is TGTGCCTGGAGTGTAGGGGGATTTGGGGCCAACGTCCTGACTTTC. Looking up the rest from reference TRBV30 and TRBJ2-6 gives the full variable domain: SQTIHQWPATLVQPVGSPLSLECTVEGTSNPNLYWYRQAAGRGLQLLFYSVGIGQISSEVPQNLSASRPQDRQFILSSKKLLLSDSGFYLCAWSVGGFGANVLTFGAGSRLTVL.

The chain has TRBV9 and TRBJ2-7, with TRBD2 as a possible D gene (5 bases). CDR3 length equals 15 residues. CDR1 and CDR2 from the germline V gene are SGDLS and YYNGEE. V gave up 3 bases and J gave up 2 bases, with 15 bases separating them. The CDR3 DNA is TGTGCCAGCAGCGGACCGAGTGTCGGGACCTACGAGCAGTACTTC. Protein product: CASSGPSVGTYEQYF.

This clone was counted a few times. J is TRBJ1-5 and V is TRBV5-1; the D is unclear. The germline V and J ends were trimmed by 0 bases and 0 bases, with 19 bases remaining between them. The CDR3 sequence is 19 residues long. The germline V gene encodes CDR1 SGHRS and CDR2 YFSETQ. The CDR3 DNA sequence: TGCGCCAGCAGCTTGGCCCCGGACTCCTTCTTAAATAGCAATCAGCCCCAGCATTTT. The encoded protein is CASSLAPDSFLNSNQPQHF.

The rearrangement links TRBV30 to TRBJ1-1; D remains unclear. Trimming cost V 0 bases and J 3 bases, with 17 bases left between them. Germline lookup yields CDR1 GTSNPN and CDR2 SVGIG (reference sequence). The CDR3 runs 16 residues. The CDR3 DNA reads TGTGCCTGGAGTGTACGCAGATCATCGGCGGACACTGAAGCTTTCTTT. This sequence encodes CAWSVRRSSADTEAFF.

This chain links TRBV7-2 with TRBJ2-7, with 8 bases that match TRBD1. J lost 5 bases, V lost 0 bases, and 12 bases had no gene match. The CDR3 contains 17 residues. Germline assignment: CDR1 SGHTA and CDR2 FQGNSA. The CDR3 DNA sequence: TGTGCCAGCAGCTTAGCGGCAGGGGGCATGAGGGCGGACGAGCAGTACTTC. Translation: CASSLAAGGMRADEQYF. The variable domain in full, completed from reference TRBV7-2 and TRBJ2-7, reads GAGVSQSPSNKVTEKGKDVELRCDPISGHTALYWYRQSLGQGLEFLIYFQGNSAPDKSGLPSDRFSAERTGGSVSTLTIQRTQQEDSAVYLCASSLAAGGMRADEQYFGPGTRLTVT.

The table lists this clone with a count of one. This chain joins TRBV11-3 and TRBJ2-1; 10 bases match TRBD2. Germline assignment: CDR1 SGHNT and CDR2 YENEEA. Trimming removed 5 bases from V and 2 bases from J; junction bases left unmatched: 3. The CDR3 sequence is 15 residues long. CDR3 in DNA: TGTGCCAGCAGCACCGGACTAGCGGCCTACAATGAGCAGTTCTTC. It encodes CASSTGLAAYNEQFF.

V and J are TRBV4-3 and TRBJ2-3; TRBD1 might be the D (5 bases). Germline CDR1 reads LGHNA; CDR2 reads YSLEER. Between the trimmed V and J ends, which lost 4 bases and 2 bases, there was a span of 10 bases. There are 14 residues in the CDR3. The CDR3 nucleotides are TGCGCCAGCAGCCTTCAGGGTCACACAGATACGCAGTATTTT. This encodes CASSLQGHTDTQYF.

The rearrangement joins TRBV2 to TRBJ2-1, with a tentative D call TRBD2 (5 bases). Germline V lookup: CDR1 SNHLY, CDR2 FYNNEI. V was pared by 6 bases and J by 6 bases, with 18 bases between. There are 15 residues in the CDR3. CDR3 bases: TGTGCCAGCAGGGACCCCGGGAAAGGCCTCAATGAGCAGTTCTTC. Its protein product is CASRDPGKGLNEQFF.

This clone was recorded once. Written as DNA, the CDR3 is TGTGCCAGCAGTGAATTTCTCTCTGGAAACACCATATATTTT. This translates into CASSEFLSGNTIYF. The chain is built from TRBV6-1 and TRBJ1-3, with unresolved D. The CDR3 consists of 14 residues. V shed 2 bases and J shed 0 bases, with 5 bases lying between them. Per germline, CDR1 MNHNS and CDR2 SASEGT.

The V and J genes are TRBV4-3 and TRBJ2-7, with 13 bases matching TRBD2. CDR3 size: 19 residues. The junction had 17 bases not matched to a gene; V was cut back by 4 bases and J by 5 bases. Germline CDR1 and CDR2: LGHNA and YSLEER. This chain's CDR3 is CASSRFPGTSGAGGHEQYF. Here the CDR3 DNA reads TGCGCCAGCAGCCGGTTTCCGGGGACTAGCGGGGCCGGGGGCCACGAGCAGTACTTC.

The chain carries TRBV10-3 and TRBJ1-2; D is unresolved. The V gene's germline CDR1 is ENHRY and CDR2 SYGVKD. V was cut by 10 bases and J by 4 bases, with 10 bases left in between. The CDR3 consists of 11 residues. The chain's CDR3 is CATPAPYGYTF. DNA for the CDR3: TGTGCCACCCCCGCGCCCTATGGCTACACCTTC.

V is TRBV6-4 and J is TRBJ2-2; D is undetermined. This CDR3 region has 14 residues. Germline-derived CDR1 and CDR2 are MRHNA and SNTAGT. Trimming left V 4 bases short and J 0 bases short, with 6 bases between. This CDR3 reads CASSGQANTGELFF. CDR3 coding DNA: TGTGCCAGCAGTGGGCAGGCGAACACCGGGGAGCTGTTTTTT.

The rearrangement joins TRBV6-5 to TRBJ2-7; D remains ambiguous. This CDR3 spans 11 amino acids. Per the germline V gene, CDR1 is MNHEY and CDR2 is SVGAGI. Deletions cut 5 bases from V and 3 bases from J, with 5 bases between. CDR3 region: CASSEIYEQYF. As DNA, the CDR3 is TGTGCCAGCAGTGAGATCTACGAGCAGTACTTC.

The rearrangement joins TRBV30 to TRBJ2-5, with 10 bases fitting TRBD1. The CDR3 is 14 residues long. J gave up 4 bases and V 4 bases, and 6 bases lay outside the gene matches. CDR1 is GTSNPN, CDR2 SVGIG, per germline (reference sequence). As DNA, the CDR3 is TGTGCCTGGACTAGACAGGGGGCCAGAGAGACCCAGTACTTC. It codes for CAWTRQGARETQYF.

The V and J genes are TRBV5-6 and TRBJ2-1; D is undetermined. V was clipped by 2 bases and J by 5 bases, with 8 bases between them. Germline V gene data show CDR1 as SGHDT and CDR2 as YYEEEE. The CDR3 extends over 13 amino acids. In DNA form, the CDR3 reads TGTGCCAGCAGCTTTATACTTGACAATGAGCAGTTCTTC. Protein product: CASSFILDNEQFF.